This TCR beta chain is drawn from a study of blood T cell repertoires in COVID-19. Across roughly 25 US areas, participants ranged in age from 18 to 89 years. Each participant's cohort was designated according to participant-reported clinical history. Original processing methods: Amplification with reference gene primers provided the estimates of nucleated cell counts. Libraries were prepared by immunoSEQ multiplex PCR; TCRdb keeps only in-frame clonotypes and omits some of them. The V and J calls and clone size are taken from that table; D and trimming were inferred from the DNA. The sample lists about 440,000 clones; around nine tenths were seen once. From germline, CDR1 is LNHDA and CDR2 SQIVND (reference sequence). The CDR3 totals 15 residues. V was pared by 3 bases and J by 3 bases, with 14 bases between.

This clonotype was sampled from a woman younger than 30 with acute COVID-19. This chain uses TRBV19 with TRBJ1-1; D possibly corresponds to TRBD1 (5 bases). The sample taken for sequencing was PBMCs or T cells enriched from blood (not recorded which). CDR3 nucleotides: TGTGCCAGTAGTATCGTGGGGGGAGGGGACACTGAAGCTTTCTTT. Translated: CASSIVGGGDTEAFF.